A single T cell receptor (beta chain) is shown here with its context. Its antigen remains undetermined. One base away there is no much larger clone; base qualities are not given. Stable Graves' hyperthyroidism was defined as no progression to ophthalmopathy during 18 months of follow-up. The hyperthyroidism patients were between 18 and 65 years old and newly diagnosed, with a disease duration of less than 2 months. Exclusion was applied to patients with uncontrolled infections, other autoimmune diseases, pregnancy or lactation. Diagnoses were based on clinical symptoms, serum thyroxine and TRAb, thyroid ultrasound and orbital computed tomography. PBMCs were separated from 10 ml of fresh peripheral blood using Ficoll-Paque density gradient centrifugation. Trizol reagent was used to extract total RNA, and RNA quality was then checked on an Agilent 2100 Bioanalyzer. The source of the sample is a study of T cells in Graves' hyperthyroidism and ophthalmopathy (dated by TCRdb to about 2019). For the wider study: Peripheral blood was sampled at the time of initial diagnosis, prior to any treatment. To identify TCR V-J signatures that set the groups apart, the researchers used a discovery cohort of 100 patients, made up of around 40 with Graves' ophthalmopathy and about 55 with stable Graves' hyperthyroidism. An independent validation cohort of 18 to 20 hyperthyroidism patients and approximately 17 patients who later progressed to ophthalmopathy tested prospective prediction of ophthalmopathy. For training and testing, the 100 or so patients in the discovery cohort were randomly divided in a 7:3 ratio. Thyroid tissue and blood T-cell repertoires from six Graves' hyperthyroidism patients were also compared in the study. After blood sampling, hyperthyroidism patients were treated with methimazole at a starting dose of 30 mg daily, and ophthalmopathy patients were treated with high-dose intravenous methylprednisolone. The paper reports TCR Vbeta CDR3 sequencing of more than 120 peripheral blood samples: 40 to 45 ophthalmopathy, roughly 74 hyperthyroidism and around 17 progressor patients. The research as a whole found: In cross-validation, a model built on a 13 V-J signature told ophthalmopathy apart from stable hyperthyroidism with approximately 90% sensitivity and approximately 84% specificity, and in testing the same model reached 80%/75%. No statistical method was used to fix the sample size in advance, and group allocation was not hidden from the investigators. In validation, the model predicted progression to ophthalmopathy a median of around 6.5 months before onset, with roughly 70% sensitivity and around 76% specificity. Most expanded thyroid clonotypes (frequency above 0.001) were also found in blood, which suggests that blood repertoires may mirror thyroid immune responses.

The TCR beta CDR3 regions were amplified from the RNA transcripts. A first-round RT-PCR of the TCR CDR3 used the HTBI primer set with the Qiagen OneStep RT-PCR kit. Libraries were constructed in a second round of multiplex PCR, after which size selection and purification were performed. The libraries were sequenced on an Illumina HiSeq2000 using paired-end 100 bp reads. As for the authors' bioinformatics: SOAPnuke was used to process the raw data, throwing out any read that contained adapters or uncalled bases, had a mean Phred below 15, or lacked an exact constant-primer or identifier match. COPE v1.2.5 was used to merge high-quality paired reads, and clonotypes were defined as unique nucleotide sequences. MiTCR v1.1 was used to align clonotypes to the IMGT TRBV, TRBD and TRBJ reference segments. The analysis included only V-J combinations with a frequency above 0.0001, which together covered 99% to 99.2% of the repertoires. A TCS score was defined as the ratio of F50 (clonal expansion) to E x V (chaos), with BLOSUM62-based TCRdist applied between CDR3 peptides within each V-J. Welch's t-statistics and random forest reduced around 510 V-J features to around 14, which were used in a naive Bayes classifier (R e1071). The public reads were reanalyzed by TCRdb: fastp trimming at Q25, MiXCR alignment, in-frame beta chains only. Each entry merges the rows of one CDR3 protein and shows their most common DNA and genes. The V and J calls reflect TCRdb's pipeline rather than the authors' work. The sample yields 650,000 to 700,000 distinct CDR3 sequences; approximately 15% were counted once. The ten largest account for about a sixth of the sample.

Including cysteine and phenylalanine, the CDR3 has 14 amino acids. Of the read, only the CDR3 DNA is kept; its 42 bases are in frame from base 1. In the germline V gene, CDR1 corresponds to SGHRS and CDR2 to YFSETQ. Relative to germline, V is 4 bases shorter and J is 3 bases shorter, with 10 bases between their ends. The specimen was blood. The chain couples TRBV5-1 to TRBJ1-4; the D segment cannot be called with confidence. The receptor comes from a man aged 45-65 years with Graves' hyperthyroidism. The bases are TGCGCCAGCAGCCCTGTAGCCCCTAATGAAAAACTGTTTTTT. Its amino acids are CASSPVAPNEKLFF.